This T cell receptor (beta chain) is drawn from a study of breast tumors, draining lymph nodes, adjacent tissues. Overall study findings and caveats: Luminal-like breast cancer showed significantly higher tumor–nontumor repertoire similarity than basal-like. That most tumor T cells come from lymph nodes remained unproven. Data fit most tumor T cells coming from lymph node, expanding in tumor. Tumor repertoires ranked between lymph nodes and nontumor tissue in diversity, with V and J gene preferences.

Samples came from axillary lymph nodes draining the breast cancer. Comment on this clonotype: Its antigen is not known. A read error may be the cause here, since a much bigger clone is one base away.

TCRdb re-derived calls from the multiplex PCR reads in MiXCR, one entry per CDR3 protein. The sample yields 85,000 to 130,000 distinct CDR3 sequences, less than 25% seen once. Sequencing was carried out using axillary lymph node tissue. The TCR was taken from a female donor with breast cancer. Some clones in this sample may be carry-over from other donors' samples.

The CDR3 reads CSAWTGVNTGELFF. CDR3 DNA: TGCAGTGCGTGGACAGGGGTAAACACCGGGGAGCTGTTTTTT. The V gene is TRBV20-1, the J gene TRBJ2-2; TRBD1 matches 9 bases. The germline V gene has CDR1 DFQATT and CDR2 SNEGSKA (reference sequence). V shed 6 bases, J shed 2 bases, and the junction held 4 bases outside the gene matches. This CDR3 has 14 residues.